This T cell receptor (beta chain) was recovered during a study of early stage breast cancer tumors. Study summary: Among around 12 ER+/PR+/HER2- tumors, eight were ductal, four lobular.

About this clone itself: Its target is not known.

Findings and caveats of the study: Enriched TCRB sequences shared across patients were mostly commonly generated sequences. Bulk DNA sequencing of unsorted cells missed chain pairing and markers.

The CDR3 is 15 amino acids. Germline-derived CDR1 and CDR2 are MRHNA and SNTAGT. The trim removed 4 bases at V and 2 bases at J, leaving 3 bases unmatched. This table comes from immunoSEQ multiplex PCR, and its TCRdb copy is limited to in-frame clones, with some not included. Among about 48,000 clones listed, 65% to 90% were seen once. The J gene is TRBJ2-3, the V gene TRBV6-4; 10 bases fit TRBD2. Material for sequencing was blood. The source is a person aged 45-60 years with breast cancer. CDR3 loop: CASSASGGATDTQYF. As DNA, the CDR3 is TGTGCCAGCAGTGCGAGCGGGGGGGCCACAGATACGCAGTATTTT.